A selection of T cell receptor beta chains follows, all from one sample in a study of blood T cell repertoires in COVID-19. Measured with immunoSEQ multiplex PCR; TCRdb has only the in-frame clones, and not every one. The profile shows nearly 90,000 clones, 55% to 75% of them singletons. Sequenced material: peripheral blood. The receptors derive from an elderly woman with acute or convalescent COVID-19. CDR3s leave out the opening cysteine and the closing phenylalanine or tryptophan. The order of the fields is V gene, J gene, CDR3 protein.

TRBV19	TRBJ1-2	ASSWSGMGNYGYT
TRBV7-6	TRBJ1-3	ASSLEIGTRSGNTIY
TRBV4-3	TRBJ1-2	ASSQGGGTNYGYT
TRBV5-1	TRBJ1-2	ASSLQGGTTNGYT
TRBV28	TRBJ2-2	ASSFPGGRSGELF
TRBV30	TRBJ1-6	AWRRQGDNSPLH
TRBV18	TRBJ2-7	ASSPPVITEQY
TRBV7-2	TRBJ1-6	ASSLSPMPPLH
TRBV6-5	TRBJ1-2	ASSYSTGGYGYT
TRBV7-8	TRBJ1-5	ASSDSSNQPQH
TRBV10-3	TRBJ2-1	ATRGELQNNEQF
TRBV27	TRBJ1-5	ASSSAGTGVGPQH
TRBV5-8	TRBJ1-2	ASSLEGARGYT
TRBV9	TRBJ1-4	ASSVGPFTPGWGEKLF
TRBV30	TRBJ1-2	AWKFAGGGAEGGYT
TRBV30	TRBJ1-2	AWSSVGGGGYT
TRBV10-2	TRBJ2-2	ASIRGGTGELF
TRBV18	TRBJ2-7	ASSPGEEGYEQY
TRBV7-2	TRBJ2-7	ASSLAIFTGIGYEQY
TRBV9	TRBJ1-2	ASSVGQGTLGYT
TRBV30	TRBJ1-6	AWSKGENSPLH
TRBV5-1	TRBJ2-7	ASSPFSRGAGEQY
TRBV5-6	TRBJ1-4	ASSLGGDEKLF
TRBV28	TRBJ1-2	ASSLWAGGGDYGYT
TRBV24-1	TRBJ2-1	ATSEGGGSSYNEQF
TRBV19	TRBJ2-3	ASSITARSTDTQY
TRBV3-1/TRBV3-2	TRBJ1-3	ASSQEWDNSGNTIY
TRBV18	TRBJ1-5	ASSPHPGSNQPQH
TRBV7-9	TRBJ2-7	ASSPIAGAGSYEQY
TRBV28	TRBJ1-2	ASSSYGTGNYGYT
TRBV28	TRBJ2-7	ASTSGQGTDEQY
TRBV5-1	TRBJ2-3	ASSTRDRVDTQY
TRBV9	TRBJ2-3	ASSVGAGVGDTQY
TRBV15	TRBJ1-2	ATSRNRGERYT
TRBV5-5	TRBJ1-3	ASSLDGVSGNTIY
TRBV19	TRBJ2-3	ASSGGLAGAPSTDTQY
TRBV4-1	TRBJ2-2	ASSQELAAGELF
TRBV5-8	TRBJ1-2	ASRAGSGVYGYT
TRBV19	TRBJ2-7	ASSLIVGQTYEQY
TRBV7-8	TRBJ1-6	ASSFGRGTNSPLH
TRBV19	TRBJ2-7	ASTSGFPYYEQY
TRBV6-6	TRBJ1-1	ASSFRDRESF
TRBV6-5	TRBJ2-2	ASSTPAGLPGELF
TRBV5-1	TRBJ2-3	ASSYLAGGPDTQY
TRBV28	TRBJ2-7	ASRLGGGSTDEQY
TRBV4-3	TRBJ1-6	ASSQDLAGSSYNSPLH
TRBV28	TRBJ2-5	ASSFVWEGPQETQY
TRBV5-5	TRBJ1-1	ASSLGTDRNTEAF
TRBV7-9	TRBJ2-5	ASSLAGQGQETQY
TRBV27	TRBJ2-3	ARSWRPKDTQY
TRBV2	TRBJ1-6	ASSGVRGITSPLH
TRBV19	TRBJ1-2	ASVNHGQSVYGYT
TRBV19	TRBJ1-2	ASSPGQVRGYT
TRBV18	TRBJ1-1	ASSPRVETEAF